The rows below give T cell receptor beta chains drawn from one sample of a study of cytomegalovirus exposure and HLA in healthy donors. Assay: immunoSEQ multiplex PCR; the TCRdb copy retains only in-frame clones and omits some. The sample contains 100,000 to 150,000 clones, over 90% of which appear only once. The source material was PBMCs. The receptor source for this set is a woman aged 18-29 years in good health and CMV-seronegative. Each CDR3 is given with its conserved first and last residue. The D gene is left open where the match is weak. For some rows the clone size is stated as once, few or many, or as a class when expanded; others skip it.

v_gene	abundance	j_gene	d_gene	CDR3aa	CDR3nt
TRBV6-5	once	TRBJ1-6	-	CASSYWPQRDNSPLHF	TGTGCCAGCAGTTACTGGCCTCAGCGTGATAATTCACCCCTCCACTTT
TRBV6-5	-	TRBJ2-5	-	CASSYSRAVGETQYF	TGTGCCAGCAGTTACTCGAGAGCCGTCGGAGAGACCCAGTACTTC
TRBV4-2	-	TRBJ1-1	-	CASSQDPLGTEAFF	TGTGCCAGCAGCCAAGATCCTCTAGGCACTGAAGCTTTCTTT
TRBV7-9	-	TRBJ1-1	-	CASSLLRGEAFF	TGTGCCAGCAGCTTATTGCGGGGGGAAGCTTTCTTT
TRBV2	-	TRBJ2-7	-	CASSLALSSYEQYF	TGTGCCAGCAGCCTAGCGCTAAGCTCCTACGAGCAGTACTTC
TRBV19	-	TRBJ1-5	TRBD1	CASRGTGRSQPQHF	TGTGCCAGCCGAGGGACAGGACGATCTCAGCCCCAGCATTTT
TRBV6-5	-	TRBJ1-6	-	CASSYGGGFNSPLHF	TGTGCCAGCAGTTACGGGGGGGGGTTTAATTCACCCCTCCACTTT
TRBV5-6	-	TRBJ1-4	-	CASSPKPGTKDEKLFF	TGTGCCAGCAGTCCGAAGCCCGGGACAAAGGATGAAAAACTGTTTTTT
TRBV5-1	-	TRBJ1-1	TRBD1	CASSTENQGAKREAFF	TGCGCCAGCAGCACGGAGAATCAGGGGGCTAAGAGGGAAGCTTTCTTT
TRBV10-1	-	TRBJ2-5	TRBD1	CASSGVPETGRETQYF	TGCGCCAGCAGCGGAGTACCCGAGACAGGGCGAGAGACCCAGTACTTC
TRBV7-9	-	TRBJ2-7	TRBD1	CASSLGLGGQTPYEQYF	TGTGCCAGCAGCTTAGGATTAGGGGGACAGACTCCCTACGAGCAGTACTTC
TRBV7-8	once	TRBJ2-7	TRBD2	CASSLKVASGRFEQYF	TGTGCCAGCAGCTTAAAGGTGGCTAGCGGGAGATTCGAGCAGTACTTC
TRBV6-5	-	TRBJ1-1	-	CASSYSGGEGTEAFF	TGTGCCAGCAGTTACTCTGGAGGGGAAGGCACTGAAGCTTTCTTT
TRBV6-5	once	TRBJ1-1	-	CASSYSGGVEAFF	TGTGCCAGCAGTTACTCAGGAGGGGTTGAAGCTTTCTTT
TRBV7-2	-	TRBJ2-1	TRBD2	CASSLGLAGGAGVNEQFF	TGTGCCAGCAGCTTAGGACTAGCGGGAGGGGCAGGGGTCAATGAGCAGTTCTTC
TRBV2	-	TRBJ2-7	TRBD2	CASSHEAGLAGANEQYF	TGTGCCAGCTCGCACGAGGCGGGACTAGCGGGAGCCAACGAGCAGTACTTC
TRBV28	-	TRBJ1-3	-	CASSRGDLTGNTIYF	TGTGCCAGCAGCCGCGGGGACCTTACTGGAAACACCATATATTTT
TRBV7-2	-	TRBJ2-1	TRBD2	CASSLQTSGSDEQFF	TGTGCCAGCAGCTTACAGACTAGCGGGAGTGATGAGCAGTTCTTC
TRBV5-6	-	TRBJ1-4	-	CASSFGHTPEKLFF	TGTGCCAGCAGCTTTGGACACACGCCAGAAAAACTGTTTTTT
TRBV6-1	few	TRBJ1-2	-	CASSEYMVRYTF	TGTGCCAGCAGTGAATACATGGTGCGCTACACCTTC
TRBV6-1	-	TRBJ1-1	-	CASRGGWGDTEAFF	TGTGCCAGCAGGGGGGGGTGGGGAGACACTGAAGCTTTCTTT
TRBV5-6	-	TRBJ1-2	-	CASSLRGYNYGYTF	TGTGCCAGCAGCTTGAGGGGATATAACTATGGCTACACCTTC
TRBV2	-	TRBJ2-3	-	CASSEARTDTQYF	TGTGCCAGCAGTGAGGCCCGCACAGATACGCAGTATTTT
TRBV27	-	TRBJ2-1	-	CASSYGSSYNEQFF	TGTGCCAGCAGTTACGGGAGCTCCTACAATGAGCAGTTCTTC
TRBV28	-	TRBJ2-7	TRBD1	CASSSSGTASYEQYF	TGTGCCAGCAGTTCCTCCGGGACAGCCTCCTACGAGCAGTACTTC
TRBV5-1	once	TRBJ1-6	-	CASSPDSYNSPLHF	TGCGCCAGCAGCCCGGACAGTTATAATTCACCCCTCCACTTT
TRBV30	-	TRBJ2-5	-	CAWSTRTSETQYF	TGTGCCTGGAGTACGAGAACGTCGGAGACCCAGTACTTC
TRBV5-4	-	TRBJ2-4	TRBD1	CASSAPGTVKNIQYF	TGTGCCAGCAGCGCCCCCGGGACAGTCAAAAACATTCAGTACTTC
TRBV10-3	-	TRBJ1-1	-	CAISADGYTEAFF	TGTGCCATCAGCGCAGACGGGTACACTGAAGCTTTCTTT
TRBV5-6	-	TRBJ1-5	-	CASSFWIRDSNQPQHF	TGTGCCAGCAGCTTTTGGATCAGGGATAGCAATCAGCCCCAGCATTTT
TRBV6-5	-	TRBJ2-2	-	CASSAGLHTGELFF	TGTGCCAGCAGTGCGGGACTTCACACCGGGGAGCTGTTTTTT
TRBV27	-	TRBJ2-6	TRBD1	CASSAGTGARGANVLTF	TGTGCCAGCAGCGCCGGGACAGGGGCGAGGGGGGCCAACGTCCTGACTTTC
TRBV27	-	TRBJ1-2	-	CASSLGQFYGYTF	TGTGCCAGCAGTTTAGGACAGTTCTATGGCTACACCTTC
TRBV6-6	-	TRBJ1-4	TRBD1	CASSYRGLNEKLFF	TGTGCCAGCAGTTACAGGGGGCTGAATGAAAAACTGTTTTTT
TRBV9	-	TRBJ2-1	-	CASSVVGSSYNEQFF	TGTGCCAGCAGCGTAGTAGGGAGCTCCTACAATGAGCAGTTCTTC
TRBV5-1	-	TRBJ2-7	-	CASIPNPGVVSYEQYF	TGCGCCAGCATCCCCAACCCGGGGGTAGTCTCCTACGAGCAGTACTTC
TRBV28	-	TRBJ2-4	TRBD1	CASREGTGIGKNIQYF	TGTGCCAGCAGGGAAGGGACAGGGATAGGCAAAAACATTCAGTACTTC
TRBV5-1	-	TRBJ1-5	-	CASREDSNQPQHF	TGCGCCAGCAGGGAGGACAGCAATCAGCCCCAGCATTTT
TRBV28	-	TRBJ1-1	-	CASSLTASNTEAFF	TGTGCCAGCAGTTTGACAGCTTCGAACACTGAAGCTTTCTTT
TRBV28	once	TRBJ2-7	TRBD2	CASSLAGGQSPLEQYF	TGTGCCAGCAGTTTAGCGGGGGGGCAGTCCCCGCTCGAGCAGTACTTC
TRBV7-9	-	TRBJ1-4	-	CASSRTIATNEKLFF	TGTGCCAGCAGCCGAACAATTGCAACTAATGAAAAACTGTTTTTT
TRBV19	-	TRBJ1-3	TRBD1	CATTRGGYGNTIYF	TGTGCCACTACTCGAGGGGGCTACGGAAACACCATATATTTT
TRBV27	-	TRBJ1-5	TRBD1	CASSLSGQGRVQPQHF	TGTGCCAGCAGTTTATCAGGACAGGGGAGGGTTCAGCCCCAGCATTTT
TRBV6-1	-	TRBJ1-4	-	CASKSATNEKLFF	TGTGCCAGCAAGAGTGCAACTAATGAAAAACTGTTTTTT
TRBV30	-	TRBJ1-5	-	CAWSLQDQPQHF	TGTGCCTGGAGTCTTCAGGATCAGCCCCAGCATTTT
TRBV28	once	TRBJ2-7	-	CASSLSGPSAYRYEQYF	TGTGCCAGCAGTTTATCAGGCCCATCCGCCTATCGATACGAGCAGTACTTC
TRBV7-9	-	TRBJ2-7	-	CASSPPEEMGYEQYF	TGTGCCAGCAGCCCCCCCGAGGAAATGGGCTACGAGCAGTACTTC
TRBV30	-	TRBJ1-5	-	CAWSDGFSSNQPQHF	TGTGCCTGGAGTGATGGCTTCTCAAGCAATCAGCCCCAGCATTTT
TRBV2	once	TRBJ2-2	-	CASTGIGTGELFF	TGTGCCAGCACAGGGATTGGAACCGGGGAGCTGTTTTTT
TRBV7-9	-	TRBJ2-3	-	CASSPYAGASTDTQYF	TGTGCCAGCAGCCCTTACGCCGGTGCAAGCACAGATACGCAGTATTTT